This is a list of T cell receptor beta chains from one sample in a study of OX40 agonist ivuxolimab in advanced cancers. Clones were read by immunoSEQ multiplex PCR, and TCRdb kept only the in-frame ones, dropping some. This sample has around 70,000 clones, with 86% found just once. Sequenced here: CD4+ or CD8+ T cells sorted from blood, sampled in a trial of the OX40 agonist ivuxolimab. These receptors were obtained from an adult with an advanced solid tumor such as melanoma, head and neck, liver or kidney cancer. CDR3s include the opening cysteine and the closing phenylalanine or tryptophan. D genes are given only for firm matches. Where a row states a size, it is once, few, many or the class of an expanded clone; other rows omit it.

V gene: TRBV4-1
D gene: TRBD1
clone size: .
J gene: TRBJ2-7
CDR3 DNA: TGCGCCAGCAGCCGCAGGGACAGGGGTGGCGAGCAGTACTTC
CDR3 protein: CASSRRDRGGEQYF

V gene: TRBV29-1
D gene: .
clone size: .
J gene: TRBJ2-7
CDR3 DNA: TGCAGCGTTGAAAACCGGGACGGAGTTTACGAGCAGTACTTC
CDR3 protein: CSVENRDGVYEQYF

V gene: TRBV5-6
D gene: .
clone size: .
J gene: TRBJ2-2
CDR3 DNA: TGTGCCAGCAGCCTTGGGTGGGGGATCGGGGAGCTGTTTTTT
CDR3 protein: CASSLGWGIGELFF

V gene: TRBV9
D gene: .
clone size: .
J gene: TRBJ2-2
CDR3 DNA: TGTGCCAGCAGCGTATGGGGGATGAACACCGGGGAGCTGTTTTTT
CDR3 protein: CASSVWGMNTGELFF

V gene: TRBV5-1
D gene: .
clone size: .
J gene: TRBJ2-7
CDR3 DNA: TGCGCCAGCAGCTTGGCCGGGCAGGGCTACGAGCAGTACTTC
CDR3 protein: CASSLAGQGYEQYF

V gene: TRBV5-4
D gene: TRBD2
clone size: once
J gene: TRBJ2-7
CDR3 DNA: TGTGCCAGCACCCCCGCGGGGGGAACTAGCGGGAGGGGGGAGCAGTACTTC
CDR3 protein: CASTPAGGTSGRGEQYF

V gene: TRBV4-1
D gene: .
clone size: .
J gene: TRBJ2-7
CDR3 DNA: TGCGCCAACAGCCAAGGCGTTCAGGGATACGAGCAGTACTTC
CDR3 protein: CANSQGVQGYEQYF

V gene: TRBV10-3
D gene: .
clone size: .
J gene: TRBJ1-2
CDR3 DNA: TGTGCCATCAGGGGCGGGACCGGCTATGGCTACACCTTC
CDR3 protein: CAIRGGTGYGYTF

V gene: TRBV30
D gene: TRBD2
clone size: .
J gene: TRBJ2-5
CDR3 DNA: TGTGCCTGGAGCGGGGGGTTCAAAGAGACCCAGTACTTC
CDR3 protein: CAWSGGFKETQYF

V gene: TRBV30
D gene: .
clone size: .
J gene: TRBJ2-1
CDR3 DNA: TGTGCCTGGAATAGGGGGGACCCCTACAATGAGCAGTTCTTC
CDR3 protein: CAWNRGDPYNEQFF

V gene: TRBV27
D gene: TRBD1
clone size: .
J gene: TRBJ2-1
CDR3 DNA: TGTGCCAGTGGGGACAGCCTTTCTAGCAATGAGCAGTTCTTC
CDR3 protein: CASGDSLSSNEQFF